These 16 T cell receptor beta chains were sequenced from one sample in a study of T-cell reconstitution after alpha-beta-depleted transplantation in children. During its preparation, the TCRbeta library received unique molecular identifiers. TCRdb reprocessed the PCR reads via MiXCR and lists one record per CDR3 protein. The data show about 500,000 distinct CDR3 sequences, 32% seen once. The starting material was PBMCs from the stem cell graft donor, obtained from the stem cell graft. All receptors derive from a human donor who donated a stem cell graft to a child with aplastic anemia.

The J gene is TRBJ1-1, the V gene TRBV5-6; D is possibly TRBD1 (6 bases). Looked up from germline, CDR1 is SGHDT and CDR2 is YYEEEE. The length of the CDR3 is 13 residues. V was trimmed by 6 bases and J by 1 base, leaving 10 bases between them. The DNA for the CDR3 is TGTGCCAGCAAAGGACAGCCGAACACTGAAGCTTTCTTT. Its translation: CASKGQPNTEAFF.

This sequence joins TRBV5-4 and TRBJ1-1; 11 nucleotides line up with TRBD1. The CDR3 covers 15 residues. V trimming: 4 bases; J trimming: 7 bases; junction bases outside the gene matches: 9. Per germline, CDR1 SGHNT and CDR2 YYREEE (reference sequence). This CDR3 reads CASSPPGQGGYEAFF. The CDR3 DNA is TGTGCCAGCAGCCCACCGGGACAGGGGGGTTATGAAGCTTTCTTT.

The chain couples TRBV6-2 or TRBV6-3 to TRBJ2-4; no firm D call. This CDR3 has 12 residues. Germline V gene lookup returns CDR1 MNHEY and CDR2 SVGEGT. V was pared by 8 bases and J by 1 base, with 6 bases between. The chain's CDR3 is CASGEAKNIQYF. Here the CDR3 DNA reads TGTGCCAGCGGAGAGGCCAAAAACATTCAGTACTTC.

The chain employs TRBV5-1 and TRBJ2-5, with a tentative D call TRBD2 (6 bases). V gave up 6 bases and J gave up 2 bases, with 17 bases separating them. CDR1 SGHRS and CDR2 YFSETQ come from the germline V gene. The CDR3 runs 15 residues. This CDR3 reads CASTSDLGLQETQYF. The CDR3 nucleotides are TGCGCCAGCACTTCAGATTTGGGACTTCAAGAGACCCAGTACTTC.

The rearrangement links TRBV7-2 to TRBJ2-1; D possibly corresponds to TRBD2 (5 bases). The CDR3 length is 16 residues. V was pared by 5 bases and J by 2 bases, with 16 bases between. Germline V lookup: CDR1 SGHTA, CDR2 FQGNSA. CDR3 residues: CASSPARGRPYNEQFF. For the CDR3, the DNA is TGTGCCAGCAGCCCAGCCCGAGGGCGTCCCTACAATGAGCAGTTCTTC. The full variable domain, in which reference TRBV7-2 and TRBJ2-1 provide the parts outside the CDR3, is GAGVSQSPSNKVTEKGKDVELRCDPISGHTALYWYRQSLGQGLEFLIYFQGNSAPDKSGLPSDRFSAERTGGSVSTLTIQRTQQEDSAVYLCASSPARGRPYNEQFFGPGTRLTVL.

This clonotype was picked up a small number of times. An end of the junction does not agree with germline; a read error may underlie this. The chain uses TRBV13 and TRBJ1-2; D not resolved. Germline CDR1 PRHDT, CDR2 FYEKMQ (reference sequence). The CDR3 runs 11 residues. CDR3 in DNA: TGTGCCAGCAGCTTAGGGACTGCCTACCATTTC. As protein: CASSLGTAYHF.

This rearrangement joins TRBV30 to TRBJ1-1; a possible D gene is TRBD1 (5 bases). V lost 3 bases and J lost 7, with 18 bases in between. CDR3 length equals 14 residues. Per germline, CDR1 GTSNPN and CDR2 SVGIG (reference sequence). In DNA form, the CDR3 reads TGTGCCTGGAGCACGGCCCCGGGACCGTATGAAGCTTTCTTT. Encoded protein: CAWSTAPGPYEAFF.

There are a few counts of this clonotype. CDR3 residues: CASTPSGLAGEGEQYF. DNA for the CDR3: TGTGCCAGCACCCCATCGGGACTAGCGGGAGAAGGCGAGCAGTACTTC. The rearrangement links TRBV6-1 to TRBJ2-7; 14 nucleotides align to TRBD2. V lost 7 bases, J lost 6 bases, and 11 bases stayed unmatched. Looked up from germline, CDR1 is MNHNS and CDR2 is SASEGT. The CDR3 loop spans 16 amino acids.

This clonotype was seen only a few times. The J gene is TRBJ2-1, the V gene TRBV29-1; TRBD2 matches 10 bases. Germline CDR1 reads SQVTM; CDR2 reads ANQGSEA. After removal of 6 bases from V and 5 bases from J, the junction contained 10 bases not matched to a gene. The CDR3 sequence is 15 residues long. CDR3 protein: CSVWSGTSENNEQFF. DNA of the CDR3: TGCAGCGTGTGGTCCGGGACTAGCGAGAACAATGAGCAGTTCTTC.

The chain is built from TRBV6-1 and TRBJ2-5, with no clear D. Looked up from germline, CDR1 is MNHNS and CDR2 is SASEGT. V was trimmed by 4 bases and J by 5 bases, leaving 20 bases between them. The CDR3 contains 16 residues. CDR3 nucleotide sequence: TGTGCCAGCAGTGGGCGGTTTGGGCCGGTTGCGGAGACCCAGTACTTC. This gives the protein CASSGRFGPVAETQYF.

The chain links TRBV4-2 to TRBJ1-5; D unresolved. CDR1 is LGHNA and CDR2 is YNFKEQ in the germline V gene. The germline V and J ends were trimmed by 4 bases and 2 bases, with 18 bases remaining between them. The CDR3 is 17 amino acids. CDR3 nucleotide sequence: TGTGCCAGCAGCCGCGGACCCAGGACCGAGGGCAATCAGCCCCAGCATTTT. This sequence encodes CASSRGPRTEGNQPQHF.

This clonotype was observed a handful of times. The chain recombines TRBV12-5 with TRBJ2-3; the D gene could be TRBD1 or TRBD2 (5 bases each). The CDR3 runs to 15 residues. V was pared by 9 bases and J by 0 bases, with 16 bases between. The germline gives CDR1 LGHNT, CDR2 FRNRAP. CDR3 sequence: CASARGGVSTDTQYF. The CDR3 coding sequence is TGTGCTAGCGCCCGGGGCGGCGTTAGCACAGATACGCAGTATTTT.

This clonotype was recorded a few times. Written as DNA, the CDR3 is TGCAGTGCCTTGACCGGAACTGAAGCTTTCTTT. This encodes CSALTGTEAFF. This chain links TRBV20-1 with TRBJ1-1; D gene uncertain. The V gene's germline CDR1 is DFQATT and CDR2 SNEGSKA (reference sequence). The CDR3 contains 11 residues. Trimming removed 6 bases at V and 5 bases at J, with 10 bases between.

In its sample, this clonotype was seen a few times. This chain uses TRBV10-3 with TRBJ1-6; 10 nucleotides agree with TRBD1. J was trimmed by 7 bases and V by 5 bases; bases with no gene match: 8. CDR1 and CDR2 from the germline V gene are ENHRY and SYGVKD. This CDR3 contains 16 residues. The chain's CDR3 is CAISTGTGEGNSPLHF. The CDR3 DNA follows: TGTGCCATCAGTACCGGGACAGGGGAAGGGAATTCACCCCTCCACTTT.

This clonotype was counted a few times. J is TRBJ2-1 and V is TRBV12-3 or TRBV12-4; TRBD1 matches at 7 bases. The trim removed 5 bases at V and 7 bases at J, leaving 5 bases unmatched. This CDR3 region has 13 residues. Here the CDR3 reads CASSDDRVNEQFF. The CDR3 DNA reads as TGTGCCAGCAGTGATGACAGGGTGAATGAGCAGTTCTTC.

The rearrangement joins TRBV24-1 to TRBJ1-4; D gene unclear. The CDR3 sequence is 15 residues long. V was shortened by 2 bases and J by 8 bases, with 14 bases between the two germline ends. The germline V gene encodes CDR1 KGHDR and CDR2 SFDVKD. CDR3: CATSDSTVRGEKLFF. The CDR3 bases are TGTGCCACCAGTGATTCCACAGTCCGCGGCGAAAAACTGTTTTTT.